This T cell receptor (beta chain) was sequenced in a study of CD8 T cells in Susac syndrome. The V segment lost 6 bases and the J segment 8 bases; nucleotides outside the gene matches: 8. The germline CDR1 and CDR2 sequences are SQVTM and ANQGSEA. The CDR3 has 13 amino acids. The study sequenced TCR beta in blood CD8+ and CD4+ T cells. An input of roughly 0.5 to 1 ug of RNA was subjected to reverse transcription using random hexamers. MiXCR, applied by TCRdb to the immunoSEQ multiplex PCR reads, yields one record per CDR3 protein. The sample records about 250,000 distinct CDR3 sequences, about 93% being singletons.

The sample taken for sequencing was CD4+ T cells from PBMCs. The gene calls are TRBV29-1 and TRBJ2-2; 8 nucleotides agree with TRBD1. The clonotype originates from a human donor with multiple sclerosis. CDR3 in DNA: TGCAGCGTAGACAGGGGAATGTTTGGGGAGCTGTTTTTT. This codes for CSVDRGMFGELFF.